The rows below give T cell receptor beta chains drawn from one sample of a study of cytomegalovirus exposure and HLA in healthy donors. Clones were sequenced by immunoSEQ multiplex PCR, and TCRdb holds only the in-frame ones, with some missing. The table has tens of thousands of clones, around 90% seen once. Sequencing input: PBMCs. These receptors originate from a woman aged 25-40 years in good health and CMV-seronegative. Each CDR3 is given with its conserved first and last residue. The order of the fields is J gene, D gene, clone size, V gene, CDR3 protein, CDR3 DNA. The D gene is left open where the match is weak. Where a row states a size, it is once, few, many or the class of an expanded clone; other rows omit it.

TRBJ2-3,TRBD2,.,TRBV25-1,CASSEYGGGTDTQYF,TGTGCCAGCAGTGAATATGGGGGGGGCACAGATACGCAGTATTTT
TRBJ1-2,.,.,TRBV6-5,CASSYSATDRYGYTF,TGTGCCAGCAGTTACTCTGCGACAGACCGCTATGGCTACACCTTC
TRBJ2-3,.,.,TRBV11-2,CASSFWAGSTDTQYF,TGTGCCAGCAGCTTCTGGGCGGGCAGCACAGATACGCAGTATTTT
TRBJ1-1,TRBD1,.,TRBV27,CASSRPGTGPSTEAFF,TGTGCCAGCAGTCGTCCCGGGACAGGCCCCAGCACTGAAGCTTTCTTT
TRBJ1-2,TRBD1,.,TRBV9,CASSRTGQFYGYTF,TGTGCCAGCAGCAGGACGGGACAGTTTTATGGCTACACCTTC
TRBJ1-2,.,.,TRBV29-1,CSVGKDSHGYTF,TGCAGCGTGGGAAAAGACAGTCATGGCTACACCTTC
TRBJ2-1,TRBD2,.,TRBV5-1,CASMDLAGSYNEQFF,TGCGCCAGCATGGACCTAGCGGGATCCTACAATGAGCAGTTCTTC
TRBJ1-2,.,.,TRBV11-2,CASSVVGPAGARYGYTF,TGTGCCAGCAGCGTAGTGGGGCCGGCAGGAGCTCGGTATGGCTACACCTTC
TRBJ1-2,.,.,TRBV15,CATSRDWAGDDGYTF,TGTGCCACCAGCAGAGATTGGGCAGGGGACGATGGCTACACCTTC
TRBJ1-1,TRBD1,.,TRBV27,CASSTLRGRISEAFF,TGTGCCAGCAGTACCCTGAGGGGGCGAATCTCTGAAGCTTTCTTT
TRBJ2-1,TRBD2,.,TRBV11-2,CASSTGTSGTSWNEQFF,TGTGCCAGCAGCACCGGGACTAGCGGGACGTCTTGGAATGAGCAGTTCTTC
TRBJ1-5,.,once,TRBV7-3,CASSLGHNQPQHF,TGTGCCAGCAGCTTAGGACACAATCAGCCCCAGCATTTT
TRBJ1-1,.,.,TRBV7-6,CASSSGMSTEAFF,TGTGCCAGCAGCTCCGGGATGAGCACTGAAGCTTTCTTT
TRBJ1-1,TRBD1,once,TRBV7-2,CASSPLTGSRAFF,TGTGCCAGCAGCCCGCTGACAGGGTCGAGAGCTTTCTTT
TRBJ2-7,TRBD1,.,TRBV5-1,CASSFQQGDEQYF,TGCGCCAGCAGCTTTCAACAGGGGGACGAGCAGTACTTC
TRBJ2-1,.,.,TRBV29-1,CSVKSGESSYNEQFF,TGCAGCGTGAAATCAGGGGAATCCTCCTACAATGAGCAGTTCTTC
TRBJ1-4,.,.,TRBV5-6,CASSLGQFNEKLFF,TGTGCCAGCAGCTTGGGACAGTTTAATGAAAAACTGTTTTTT
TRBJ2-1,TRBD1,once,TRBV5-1,CASSRRDSSYNEQFF,TGCGCCAGCAGCCGCCGGGACAGCTCCTACAATGAGCAGTTCTTC
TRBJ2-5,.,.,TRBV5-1,CASSLGWGGVETQYF,TGCGCCAGCAGCTTGGGGTGGGGAGGAGTAGAGACCCAGTACTTC
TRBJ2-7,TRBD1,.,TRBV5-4,CASRKDRDVYEQYF,TGTGCCAGCCGAAAGGACAGGGACGTCTACGAGCAGTACTTC
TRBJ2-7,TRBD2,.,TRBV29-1,CSPRGLATLSSSYEQYF,TGCAGCCCGAGGGGACTAGCGACGCTCTCGAGCTCCTACGAGCAGTACTTC
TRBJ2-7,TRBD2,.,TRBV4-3,CASSQGTSGVYEQYF,TGCGCCAGCAGCCAAGGGACTAGCGGGGTCTACGAGCAGTACTTC
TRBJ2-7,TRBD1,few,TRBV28,CASSPGQVYSYEQYF,TGTGCCAGCAGTCCGGGACAGGTTTACTCCTACGAGCAGTACTTC
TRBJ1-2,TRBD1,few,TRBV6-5,CASSYSERDRASGYTF,TGTGCCAGCAGTTACTCAGAGAGAGACAGGGCCTCAGGCTACACCTTC
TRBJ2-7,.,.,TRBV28,CASSSSHRVDEQYF,TGTGCCAGCAGTTCCTCTCACAGGGTCGACGAGCAGTACTTC
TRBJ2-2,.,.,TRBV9,CASSVVGGLANTGELFF,TGTGCCAGCAGCGTAGTAGGTGGGCTCGCGAACACCGGGGAGCTGTTTTTT
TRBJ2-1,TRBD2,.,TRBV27,CASSLTSGYFNSYNEQFF,TGTGCCAGCAGTTTAACTAGCGGGTACTTCAACTCCTACAATGAGCAGTTCTTC
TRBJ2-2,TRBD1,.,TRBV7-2,CASSARDRGFGGELFF,TGTGCCAGCAGCGCTCGGGACAGGGGGTTCGGCGGGGAGCTGTTTTTT
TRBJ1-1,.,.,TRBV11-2,CASTQQQVPNTEAFF,TGTGCCAGCACCCAACAACAGGTCCCGAACACTGAAGCTTTCTTT
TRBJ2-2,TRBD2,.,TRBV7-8,CASSQSRTSKSWELFF,TGTGCCAGCAGCCAGTCACGGACTAGTAAGAGCTGGGAGCTGTTTTTT
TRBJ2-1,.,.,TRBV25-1,CASSVGGRVEQFF,TGTGCCAGCAGCGTCGGGGGACGGGTCGAGCAGTTCTTC
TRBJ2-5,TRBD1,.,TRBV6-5,CASSNTGTGEETQYF,TGTGCCAGCAGTAATACCGGGACAGGGGAAGAGACCCAGTACTTC
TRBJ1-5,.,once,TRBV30,CAWSVGEPQHF,TGTGCCTGGAGTGTAGGGGAGCCCCAGCATTTT
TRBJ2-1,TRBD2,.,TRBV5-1,CASREVGGSYNEQFF,TGCGCCAGCAGGGAGGTGGGGGGGTCCTACAATGAGCAGTTCTTC
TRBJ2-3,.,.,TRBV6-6,CASTYVGGGTDTQYF,TGTGCCAGCACCTACGTTGGCGGGGGCACAGATACGCAGTATTTT
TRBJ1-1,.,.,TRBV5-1,CASSYSDRSEAFF,TGCGCCAGCAGCTATTCGGACAGATCTGAAGCTTTCTTT
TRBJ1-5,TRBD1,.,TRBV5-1,CASSLEPPDRGRQPQHF,TGCGCCAGCAGCTTGGAACCCCCGGACAGGGGTAGGCAGCCCCAGCATTTT
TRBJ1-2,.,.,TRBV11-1,CASSFNADYGYTF,TGTGCCAGCAGCTTCAACGCGGACTATGGCTACACCTTC
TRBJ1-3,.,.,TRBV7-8,CASSLQGTHSGNTIYF,TGTGCCAGCAGCTTACAGGGCACCCACTCTGGAAACACCATATATTTT
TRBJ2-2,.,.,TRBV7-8,CASSLPRFNTGELFF,TGTGCCAGCAGCTTACCGAGATTTAACACCGGGGAGCTGTTTTTT
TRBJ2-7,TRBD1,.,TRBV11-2,CASSLGTGGIYSYEQYF,TGTGCCAGCAGCTTGGGGACAGGGGGCATCTACTCCTACGAGCAGTACTTC
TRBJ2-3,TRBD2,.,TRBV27,CASSRLGTSGSTDTQYF,TGTGCCAGCAGTCGCCTAGGAACTAGCGGGAGCACAGATACGCAGTATTTT
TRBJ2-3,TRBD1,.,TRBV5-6,CASSGTGRTDTQYF,TGTGCCAGCAGCGGGACAGGGCGGACAGATACGCAGTATTTT
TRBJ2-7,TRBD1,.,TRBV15,CATSSLLNQPGQGAYEQYF,TGTGCCACCAGCAGCTTACTAAATCAACCGGGACAGGGTGCCTACGAGCAGTACTTC
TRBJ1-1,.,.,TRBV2,CAGRYRVGTEAFF,TGTGCCGGACGATACAGGGTAGGGACTGAAGCTTTCTTT
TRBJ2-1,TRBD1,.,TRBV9,CASSPQGSGDRGANEQFF,TGTGCCAGCAGCCCACAGGGATCAGGGGACAGGGGGGCCAATGAGCAGTTCTTC
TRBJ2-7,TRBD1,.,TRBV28,CASSFNRGKDYEQYF,TGTGCCAGCAGCTTCAACAGGGGTAAGGACTACGAGCAGTACTTC